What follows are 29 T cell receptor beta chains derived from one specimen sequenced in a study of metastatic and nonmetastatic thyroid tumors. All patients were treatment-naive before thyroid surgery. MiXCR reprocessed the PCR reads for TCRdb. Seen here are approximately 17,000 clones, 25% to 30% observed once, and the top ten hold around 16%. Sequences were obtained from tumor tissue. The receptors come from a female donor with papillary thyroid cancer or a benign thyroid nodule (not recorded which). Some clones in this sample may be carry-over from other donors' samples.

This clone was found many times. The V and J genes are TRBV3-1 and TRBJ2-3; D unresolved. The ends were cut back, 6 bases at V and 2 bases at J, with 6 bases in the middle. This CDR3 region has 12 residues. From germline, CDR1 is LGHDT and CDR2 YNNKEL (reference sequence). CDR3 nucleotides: TGTGCCAGCAGGGAGAACACAGATACGCAGTATTTT. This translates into CASRENTDTQYF.

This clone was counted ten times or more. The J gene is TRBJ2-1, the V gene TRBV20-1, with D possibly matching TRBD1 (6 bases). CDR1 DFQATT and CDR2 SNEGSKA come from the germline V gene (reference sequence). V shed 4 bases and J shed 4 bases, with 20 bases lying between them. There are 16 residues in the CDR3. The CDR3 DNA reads TGCAGTGCTACCATCCCGACAGGACAAACTTACAATGAGCAGTTCTTC. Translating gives CSATIPTGQTYNEQFF.

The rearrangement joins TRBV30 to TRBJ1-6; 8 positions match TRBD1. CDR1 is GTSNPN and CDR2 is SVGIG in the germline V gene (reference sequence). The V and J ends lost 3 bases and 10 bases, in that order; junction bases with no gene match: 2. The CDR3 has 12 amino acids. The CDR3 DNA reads TGTGCCTGGAGAACAGGGGGATCACCCCTCCACTTT. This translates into CAWRTGGSPLHF.

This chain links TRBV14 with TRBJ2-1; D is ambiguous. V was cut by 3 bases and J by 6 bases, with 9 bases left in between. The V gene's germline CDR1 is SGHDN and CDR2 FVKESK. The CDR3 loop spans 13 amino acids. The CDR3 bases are TGTGCCAGCAGCCAGCTGAAAGGCAATGAGCAGTTCTTC. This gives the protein CASSQLKGNEQFF.

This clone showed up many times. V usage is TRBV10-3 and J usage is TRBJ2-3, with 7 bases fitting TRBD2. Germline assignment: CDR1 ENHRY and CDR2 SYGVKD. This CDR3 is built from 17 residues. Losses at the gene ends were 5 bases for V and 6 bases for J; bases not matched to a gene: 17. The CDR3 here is CAISHPIEAGLKDTQYF. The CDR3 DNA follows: TGTGCCATCAGTCACCCAATTGAAGCGGGATTAAAGGATACGCAGTATTTT.

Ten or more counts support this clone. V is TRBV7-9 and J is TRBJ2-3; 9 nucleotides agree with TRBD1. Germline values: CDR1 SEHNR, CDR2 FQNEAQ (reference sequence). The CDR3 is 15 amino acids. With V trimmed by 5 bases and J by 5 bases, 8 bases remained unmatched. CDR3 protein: CASSHWTGEVDTQYF. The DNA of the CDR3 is TGTGCCAGCAGCCATTGGACAGGGGAGGTAGATACGCAGTATTTT.

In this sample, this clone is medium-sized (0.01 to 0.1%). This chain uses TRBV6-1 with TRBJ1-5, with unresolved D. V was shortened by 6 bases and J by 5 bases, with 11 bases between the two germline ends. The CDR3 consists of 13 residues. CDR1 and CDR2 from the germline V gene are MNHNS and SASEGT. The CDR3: CASRPGKDQPQHF. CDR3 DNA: TGTGCCAGCAGGCCCGGTAAGGATCAGCCCCAGCATTTT.

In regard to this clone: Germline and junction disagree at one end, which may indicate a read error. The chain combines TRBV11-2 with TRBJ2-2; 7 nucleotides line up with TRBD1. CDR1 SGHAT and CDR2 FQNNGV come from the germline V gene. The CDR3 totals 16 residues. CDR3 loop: CASGSSGRGNTGELFF. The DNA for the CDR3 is TGTGCCAGCGGCTCCAGTGGCAGGGGGAACACCGGTGAGCTGTTTTTT.

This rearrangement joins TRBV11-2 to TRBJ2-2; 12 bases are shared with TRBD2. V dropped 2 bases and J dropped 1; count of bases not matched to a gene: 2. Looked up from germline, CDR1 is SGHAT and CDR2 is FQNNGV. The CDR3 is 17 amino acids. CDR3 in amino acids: CASSLRLAGENTGELFF. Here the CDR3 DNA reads TGTGCCAGCAGCTTAAGACTAGCGGGAGAGAACACCGGGGAGCTGTTTTTT.

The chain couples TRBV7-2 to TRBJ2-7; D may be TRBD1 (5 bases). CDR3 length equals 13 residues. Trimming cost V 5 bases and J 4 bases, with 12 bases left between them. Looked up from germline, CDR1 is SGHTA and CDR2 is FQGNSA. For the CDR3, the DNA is TGTGCCAGCAGCACCTACCAGGGTTACGAGCAGTACTTC. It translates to CASSTYQGYEQYF.

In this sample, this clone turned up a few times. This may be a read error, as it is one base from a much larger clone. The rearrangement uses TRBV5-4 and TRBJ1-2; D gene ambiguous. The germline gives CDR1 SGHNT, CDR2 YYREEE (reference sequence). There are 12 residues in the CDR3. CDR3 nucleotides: TGTGCCAGCAGCTTTGAAGACTATAGCTACACCTTC. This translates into CASSFEDYSYTF.

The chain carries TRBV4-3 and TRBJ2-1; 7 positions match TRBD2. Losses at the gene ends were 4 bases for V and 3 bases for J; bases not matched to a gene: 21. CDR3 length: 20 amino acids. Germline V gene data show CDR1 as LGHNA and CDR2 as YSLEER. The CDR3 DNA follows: TGCGCCAGCAGCCGGAGGACTTGGGGGGAGGGCTATTATCGCTACAATGAGCAGTTCTTC. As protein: CASSRRTWGEGYYRYNEQFF.

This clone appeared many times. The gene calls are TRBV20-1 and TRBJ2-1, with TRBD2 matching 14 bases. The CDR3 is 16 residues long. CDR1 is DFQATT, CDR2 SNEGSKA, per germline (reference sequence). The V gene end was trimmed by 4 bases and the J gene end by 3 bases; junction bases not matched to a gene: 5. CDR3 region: CSATPGTSGSYNEQFF. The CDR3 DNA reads TGCAGTGCTACTCCCGGGACTAGCGGGAGCTACAATGAGCAGTTCTTC.

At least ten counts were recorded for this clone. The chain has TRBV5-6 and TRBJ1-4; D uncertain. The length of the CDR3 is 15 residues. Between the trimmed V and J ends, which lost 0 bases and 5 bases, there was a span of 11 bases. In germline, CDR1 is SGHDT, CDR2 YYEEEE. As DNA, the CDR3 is TGTGCCAGCAGCTTGGTCGGCAGGCCAAATGAAAAACTGTTTTTT. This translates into CASSLVGRPNEKLFF.

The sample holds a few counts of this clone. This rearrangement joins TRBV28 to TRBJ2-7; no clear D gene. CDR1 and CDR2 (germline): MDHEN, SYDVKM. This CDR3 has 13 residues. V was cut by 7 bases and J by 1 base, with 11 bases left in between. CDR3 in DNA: TGTGCCAGCAAGTTCCCCCGGTCCTACGAGCAGTACTTC. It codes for CASKFPRSYEQYF. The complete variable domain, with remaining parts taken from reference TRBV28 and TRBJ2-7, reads DVKVTQSSRYLVKRTGEKVFLECVQDMDHENMFWYRQDPGLGLRLIYFSYDVKMKEKGDIPEGYSVSREKKERFSLILESASTNQTSMYLCASKFPRSYEQYFGPGTRLTVT.

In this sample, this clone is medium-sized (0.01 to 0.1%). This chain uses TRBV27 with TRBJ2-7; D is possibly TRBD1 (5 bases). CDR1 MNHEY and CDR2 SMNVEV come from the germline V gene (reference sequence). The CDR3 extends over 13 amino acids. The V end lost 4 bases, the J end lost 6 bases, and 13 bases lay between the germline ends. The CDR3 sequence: CASSSRQGSEQYF. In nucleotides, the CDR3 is TGTGCCAGCAGTTCCCGCCAGGGTTCCGAGCAGTACTTC.

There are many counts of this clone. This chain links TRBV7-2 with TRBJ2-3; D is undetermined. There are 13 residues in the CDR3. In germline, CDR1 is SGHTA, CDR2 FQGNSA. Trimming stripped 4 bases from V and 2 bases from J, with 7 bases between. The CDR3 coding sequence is TGTGCCAGCAGCTCTGAACACACAGATACGCAGTATTTT. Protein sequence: CASSSEHTDTQYF.

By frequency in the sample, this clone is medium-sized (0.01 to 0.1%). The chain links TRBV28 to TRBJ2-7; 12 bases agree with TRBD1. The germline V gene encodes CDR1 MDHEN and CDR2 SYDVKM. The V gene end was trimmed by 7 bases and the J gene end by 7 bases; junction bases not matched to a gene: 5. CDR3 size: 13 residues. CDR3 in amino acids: CASMGDRGREQYF. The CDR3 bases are TGTGCCAGCATGGGGGACAGGGGGCGTGAGCAGTACTTC.

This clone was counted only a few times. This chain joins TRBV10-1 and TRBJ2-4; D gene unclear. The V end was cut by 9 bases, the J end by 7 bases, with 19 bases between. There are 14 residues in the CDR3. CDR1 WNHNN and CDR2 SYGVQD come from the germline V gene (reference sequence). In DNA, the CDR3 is TGCGCCAGTAGTTATCCGGAACCCTGGAACATTCAGTACTTC. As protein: CASSYPEPWNIQYF.

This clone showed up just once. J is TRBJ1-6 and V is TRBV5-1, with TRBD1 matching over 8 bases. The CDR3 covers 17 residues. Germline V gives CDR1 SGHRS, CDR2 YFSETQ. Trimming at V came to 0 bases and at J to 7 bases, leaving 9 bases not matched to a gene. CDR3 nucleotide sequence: TGCGCCAGCAGCTTGGGTCCCGGGACAGGCAAAAATTCACCCCTCCACTTT. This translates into CASSLGPGTGKNSPLHF. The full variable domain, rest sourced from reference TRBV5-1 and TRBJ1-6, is KAGVTQTPRYLIKTRGQQVTLSCSPISGHRSVSWYQQTPGQGLQFLFEYFSETQRNKGNFPGRFSGRQFSNSRSEMNVSTLELGDSALYLCASSLGPGTGKNSPLHFGNGTRLTVT.

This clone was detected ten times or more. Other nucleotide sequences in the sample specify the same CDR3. CDR3 region: CASSLQQGGEQYF. CDR3 nucleotide sequence: TGTGCCAGCAGCTTACAACAGGGTGGCGAGCAGTACTTC. The chain links TRBV5-4 to TRBJ2-7; tentative D call: TRBD1 (6 bases). The CDR3 runs 13 residues. The V end lost 2 bases, the J end lost 6 bases, and 12 bases lay between the germline ends. CDR1 is SGHNT, CDR2 YYREEE, per germline (reference sequence).

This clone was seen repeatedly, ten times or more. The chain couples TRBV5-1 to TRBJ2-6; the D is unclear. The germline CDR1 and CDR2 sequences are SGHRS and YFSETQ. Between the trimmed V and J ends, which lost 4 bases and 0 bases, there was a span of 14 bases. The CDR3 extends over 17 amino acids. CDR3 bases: TGCGCCAGCAGCGGATACACCAGGAACTCTGGGGCCAACGTCCTGACTTTC. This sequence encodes CASSGYTRNSGANVLTF.

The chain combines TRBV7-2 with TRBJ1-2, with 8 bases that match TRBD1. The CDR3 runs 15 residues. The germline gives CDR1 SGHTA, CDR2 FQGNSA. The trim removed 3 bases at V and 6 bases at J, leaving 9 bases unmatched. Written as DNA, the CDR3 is TGTGCCAGCAGCTTTTCCGGGACAGGTGGCGATGGCTACACCTTC. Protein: CASSFSGTGGDGYTF.

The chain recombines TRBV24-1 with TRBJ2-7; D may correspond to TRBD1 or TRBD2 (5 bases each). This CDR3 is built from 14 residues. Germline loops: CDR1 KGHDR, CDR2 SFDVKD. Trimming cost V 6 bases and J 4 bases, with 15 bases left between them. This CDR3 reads CATSPGPMLYEQYF. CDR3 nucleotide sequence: TGTGCCACCAGTCCGGGACCGATGCTTTACGAGCAGTACTTC.

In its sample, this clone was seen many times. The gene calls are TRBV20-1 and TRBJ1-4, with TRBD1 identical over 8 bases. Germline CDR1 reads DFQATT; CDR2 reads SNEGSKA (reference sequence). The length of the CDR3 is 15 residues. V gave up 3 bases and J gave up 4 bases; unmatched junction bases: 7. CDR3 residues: CSASRDRQLNEKLFF. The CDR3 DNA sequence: TGCAGTGCTAGCCGGGACAGGCAACTTAATGAAAAACTGTTTTTT.

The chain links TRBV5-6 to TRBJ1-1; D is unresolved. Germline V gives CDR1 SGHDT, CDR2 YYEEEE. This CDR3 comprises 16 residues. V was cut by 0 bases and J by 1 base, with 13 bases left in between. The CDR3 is CASSLVPRDPNTEAFF. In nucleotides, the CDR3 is TGTGCCAGCAGCTTGGTACCTCGGGATCCGAACACTGAAGCTTTCTTT. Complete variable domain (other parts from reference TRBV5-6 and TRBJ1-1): DAGVTQSPTHLIKTRGQQVTLRCSPKSGHDTVSWYQQALGQGPQFIFQYYEEEERQRGNFPDRFSGHQFPNYSSELNVNALLLGDSALYLCASSLVPRDPNTEAFFGQGTRLTVV.

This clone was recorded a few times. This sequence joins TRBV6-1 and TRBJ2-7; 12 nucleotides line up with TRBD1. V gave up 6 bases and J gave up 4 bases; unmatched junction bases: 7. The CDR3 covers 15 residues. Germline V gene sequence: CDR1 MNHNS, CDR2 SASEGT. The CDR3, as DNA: TGTGCCAGCAGCCCAGGGACAGGGGGCCCGTACGAGCAGTACTTC. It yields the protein CASSPGTGGPYEQYF.

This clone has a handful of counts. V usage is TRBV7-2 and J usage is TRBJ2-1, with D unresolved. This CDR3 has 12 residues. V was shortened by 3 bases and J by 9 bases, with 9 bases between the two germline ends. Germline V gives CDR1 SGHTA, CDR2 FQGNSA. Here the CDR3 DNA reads TGTGCCAGCAGCTTGTATGAAGGTGAGCAGTTCTTC. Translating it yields CASSLYEGEQFF.

The CDR3 spells CASREQGGAYGYTF. The CDR3 DNA reads as TGTGCCAGCAGGGAACAGGGTGGGGCTTATGGCTACACCTTC. The rearrangement links TRBV27 to TRBJ1-2, with D tentatively TRBD1 (6 bases). The V end lost 6 bases, the J end lost 5 bases, and 16 bases lay between the germline ends. The CDR3 runs 14 residues. From germline, CDR1 is MNHEY and CDR2 SMNVEV (reference sequence).